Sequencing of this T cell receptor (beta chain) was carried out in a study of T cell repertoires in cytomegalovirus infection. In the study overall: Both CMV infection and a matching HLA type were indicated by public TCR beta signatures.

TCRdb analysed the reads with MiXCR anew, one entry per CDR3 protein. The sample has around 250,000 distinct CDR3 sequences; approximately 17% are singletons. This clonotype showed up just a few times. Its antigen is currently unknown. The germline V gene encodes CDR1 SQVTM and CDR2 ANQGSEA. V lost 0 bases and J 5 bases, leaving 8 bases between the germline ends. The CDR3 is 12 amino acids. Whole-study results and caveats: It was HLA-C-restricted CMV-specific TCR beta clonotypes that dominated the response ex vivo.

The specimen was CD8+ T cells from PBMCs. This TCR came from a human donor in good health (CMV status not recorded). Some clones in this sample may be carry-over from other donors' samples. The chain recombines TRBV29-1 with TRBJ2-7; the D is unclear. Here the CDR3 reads CSVEDSSDEQYF. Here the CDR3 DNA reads TGCAGCGTTGAAGATTCATCAGACGAGCAGTACTTC.